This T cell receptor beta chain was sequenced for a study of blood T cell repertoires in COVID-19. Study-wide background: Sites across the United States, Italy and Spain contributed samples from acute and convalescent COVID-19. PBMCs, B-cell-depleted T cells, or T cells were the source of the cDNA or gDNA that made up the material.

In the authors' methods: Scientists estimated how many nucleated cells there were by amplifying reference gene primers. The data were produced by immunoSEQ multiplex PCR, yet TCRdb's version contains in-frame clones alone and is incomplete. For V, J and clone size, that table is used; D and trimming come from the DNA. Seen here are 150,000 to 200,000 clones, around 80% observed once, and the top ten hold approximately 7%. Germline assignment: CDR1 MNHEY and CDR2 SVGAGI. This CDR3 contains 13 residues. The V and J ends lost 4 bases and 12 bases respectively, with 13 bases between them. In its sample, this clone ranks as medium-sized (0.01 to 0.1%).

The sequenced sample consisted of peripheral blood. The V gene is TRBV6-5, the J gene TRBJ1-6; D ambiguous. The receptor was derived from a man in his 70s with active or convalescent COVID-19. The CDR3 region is CASSSTPSRPLHF. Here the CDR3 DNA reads TGTGCCAGCAGTTCCACTCCCTCCCGACCCCTCCACTTT.